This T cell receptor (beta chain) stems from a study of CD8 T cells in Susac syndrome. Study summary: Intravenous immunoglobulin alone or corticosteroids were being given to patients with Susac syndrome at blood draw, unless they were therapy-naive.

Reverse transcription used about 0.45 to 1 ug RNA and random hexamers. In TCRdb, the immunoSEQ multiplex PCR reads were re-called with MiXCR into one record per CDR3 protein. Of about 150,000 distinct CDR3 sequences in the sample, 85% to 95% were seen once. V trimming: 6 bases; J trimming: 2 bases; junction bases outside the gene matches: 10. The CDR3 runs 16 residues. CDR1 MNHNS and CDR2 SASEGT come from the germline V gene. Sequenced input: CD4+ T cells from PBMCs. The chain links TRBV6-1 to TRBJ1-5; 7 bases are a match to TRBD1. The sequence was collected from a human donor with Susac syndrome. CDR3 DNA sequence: TGTGCCAGCAGACCGGGGACAGCCTTAGGCAATCAGCCCCAGCATTTT. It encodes CASRPGTALGNQPQHF.